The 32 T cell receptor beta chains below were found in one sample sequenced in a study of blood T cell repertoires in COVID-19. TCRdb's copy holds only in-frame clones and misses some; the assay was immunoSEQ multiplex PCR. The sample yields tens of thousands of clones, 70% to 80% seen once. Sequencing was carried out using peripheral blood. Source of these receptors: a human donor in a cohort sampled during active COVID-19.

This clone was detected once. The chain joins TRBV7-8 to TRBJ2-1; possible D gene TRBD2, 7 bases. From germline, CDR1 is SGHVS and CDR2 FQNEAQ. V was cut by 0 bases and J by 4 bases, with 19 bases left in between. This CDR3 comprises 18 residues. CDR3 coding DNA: TGTGCCAGCAGCTTAGCATTCCGGGGGCGGGAGTCTTACAATGAGCAGTTCTTC. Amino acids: CASSLAFRGRESYNEQFF.

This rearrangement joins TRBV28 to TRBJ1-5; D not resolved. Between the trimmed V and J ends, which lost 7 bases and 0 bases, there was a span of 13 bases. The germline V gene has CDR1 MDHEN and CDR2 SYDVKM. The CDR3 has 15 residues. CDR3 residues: CASTLGTDSNQPQHF. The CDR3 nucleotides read TGTGCCAGCACCCTAGGAACGGATAGCAATCAGCCCCAGCATTTT.

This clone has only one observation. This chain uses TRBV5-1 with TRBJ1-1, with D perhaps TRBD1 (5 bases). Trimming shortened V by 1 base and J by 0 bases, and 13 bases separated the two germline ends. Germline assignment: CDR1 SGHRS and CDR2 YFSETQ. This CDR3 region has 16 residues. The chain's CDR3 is CASSLFTGNMNTEAFF. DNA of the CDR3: TGCGCCAGCAGCTTGTTCACAGGTAACATGAACACTGAAGCTTTCTTT.

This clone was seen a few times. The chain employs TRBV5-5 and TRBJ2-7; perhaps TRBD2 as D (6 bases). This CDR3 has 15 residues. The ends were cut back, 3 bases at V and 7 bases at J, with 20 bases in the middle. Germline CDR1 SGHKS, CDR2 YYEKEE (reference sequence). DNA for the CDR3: TGTGCCAGCAGCTCATTCGAAGGGCTAGCGAGGGAGCAGTACTTC. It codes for CASSSFEGLAREQYF.

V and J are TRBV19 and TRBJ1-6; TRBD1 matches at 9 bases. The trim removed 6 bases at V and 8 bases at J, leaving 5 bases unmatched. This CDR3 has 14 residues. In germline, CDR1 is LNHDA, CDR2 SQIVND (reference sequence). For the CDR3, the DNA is TGTGCCAGTAGACTCAGGACAGGGGATTCACCCCTCCACTTT. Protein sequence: CASRLRTGDSPLHF.

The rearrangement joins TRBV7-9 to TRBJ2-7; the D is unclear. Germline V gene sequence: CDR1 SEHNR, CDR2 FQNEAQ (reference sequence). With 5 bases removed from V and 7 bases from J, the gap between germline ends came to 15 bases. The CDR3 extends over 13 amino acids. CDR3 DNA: TGTGCCAGCAGCCATAGCCCGGTGGTAGAGCAGTACTTC. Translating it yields CASSHSPVVEQYF.

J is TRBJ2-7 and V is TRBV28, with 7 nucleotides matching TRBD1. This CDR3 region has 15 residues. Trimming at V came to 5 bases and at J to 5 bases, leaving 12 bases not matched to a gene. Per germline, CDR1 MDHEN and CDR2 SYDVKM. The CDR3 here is CASSPSTGFFNEQYF. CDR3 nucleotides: TGTGCCAGCAGTCCGTCGACAGGGTTCTTCAACGAGCAGTACTTC.

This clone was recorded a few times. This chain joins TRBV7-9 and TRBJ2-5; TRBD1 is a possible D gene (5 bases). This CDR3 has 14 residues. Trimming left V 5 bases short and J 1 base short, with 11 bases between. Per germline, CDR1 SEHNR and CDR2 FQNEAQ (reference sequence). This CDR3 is CASSDKGLQETQYF. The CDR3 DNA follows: TGTGCCAGCAGCGACAAGGGGCTCCAAGAGACCCAGTACTTC.

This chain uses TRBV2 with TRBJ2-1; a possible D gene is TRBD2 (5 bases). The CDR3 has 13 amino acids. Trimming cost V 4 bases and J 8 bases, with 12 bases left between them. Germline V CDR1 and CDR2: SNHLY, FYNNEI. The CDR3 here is CASSVALGDEQFF. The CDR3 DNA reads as TGTGCCAGCAGTGTAGCGCTAGGAGATGAGCAGTTCTTC.

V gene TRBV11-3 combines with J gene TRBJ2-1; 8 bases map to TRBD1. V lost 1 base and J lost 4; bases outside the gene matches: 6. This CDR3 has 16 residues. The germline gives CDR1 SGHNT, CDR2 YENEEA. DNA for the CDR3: TGTGCCAGCAGCTTAGGTGGACAGGGCGGGTACAATGAGCAGTTCTTC. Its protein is CASSLGGQGGYNEQFF.

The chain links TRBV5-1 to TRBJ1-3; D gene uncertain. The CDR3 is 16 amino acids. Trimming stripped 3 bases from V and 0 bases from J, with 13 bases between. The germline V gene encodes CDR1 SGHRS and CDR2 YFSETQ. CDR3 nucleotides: TGCGCCAGCAGCTCGGCGGGCACCCACTCTGGAAACACCATATATTTT. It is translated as CASSSAGTHSGNTIYF.

The CDR3 nucleotides are TGTGCTAGTGGCCCCGTTCGACAGGGGGCGTCATCCTACGAGCAGTACTTC. Amino acids: CASGPVRQGASSYEQYF. The rearrangement joins TRBV12-5 to TRBJ2-7; 10 positions agree with TRBD1. The CDR3 has 17 amino acids. The trim removed 6 bases at V and 1 base at J, leaving 12 bases unmatched. Germline V gives CDR1 LGHNT, CDR2 FRNRAP. The full variable domain, rest sourced from reference TRBV12-5 and TRBJ2-7, is DARVTQTPRHKVTEMGQEVTMRCQPILGHNTVFWYRQTMMQGLELLAYFRNRAPLDDSGMPKDRFSAEMPDATLATLKIQPSEPRDSAVYFCASGPVRQGASSYEQYFGPGTRLTVT.

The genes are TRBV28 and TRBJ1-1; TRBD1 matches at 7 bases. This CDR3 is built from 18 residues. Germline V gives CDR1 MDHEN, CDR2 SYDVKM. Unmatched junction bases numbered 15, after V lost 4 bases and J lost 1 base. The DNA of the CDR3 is TGTGCCAGCAGTTCAACGGGACAGCTCGATGTAGCGAACACTGAAGCTTTCTTT. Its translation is CASSSTGQLDVANTEAFF.

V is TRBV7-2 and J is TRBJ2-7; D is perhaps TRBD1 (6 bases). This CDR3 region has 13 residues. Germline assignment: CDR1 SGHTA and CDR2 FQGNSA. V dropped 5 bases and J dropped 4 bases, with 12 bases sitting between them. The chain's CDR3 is CASSKDRSYEQYF. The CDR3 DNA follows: TGTGCCAGCAGCAAGGACAGATCATACGAGCAGTACTTC. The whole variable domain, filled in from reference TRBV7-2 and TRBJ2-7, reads GAGVSQSPSNKVTEKGKDVELRCDPISGHTALYWYRQSLGQGLEFLIYFQGNSAPDKSGLPSDRFSAERTGGSVSTLTIQRTQQEDSAVYLCASSKDRSYEQYFGPGTRLTVT.

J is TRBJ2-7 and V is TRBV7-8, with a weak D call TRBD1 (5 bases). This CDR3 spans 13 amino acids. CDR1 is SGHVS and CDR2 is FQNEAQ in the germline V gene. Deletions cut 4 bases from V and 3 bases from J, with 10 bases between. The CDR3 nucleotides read TGTGCCAGCAGCTCCTACAGGTACTACGAGCAGTACTTC. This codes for CASSSYRYYEQYF.

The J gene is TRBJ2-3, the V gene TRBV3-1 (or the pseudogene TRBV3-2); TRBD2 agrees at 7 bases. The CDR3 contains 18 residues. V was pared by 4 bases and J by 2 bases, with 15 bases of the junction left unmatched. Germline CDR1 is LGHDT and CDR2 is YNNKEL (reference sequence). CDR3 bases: TGTGCCAGCAGCCCCCAAGAGACGGGAGGCCCCTTCACAGATACGCAGTATTTT. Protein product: CASSPQETGGPFTDTQYF.

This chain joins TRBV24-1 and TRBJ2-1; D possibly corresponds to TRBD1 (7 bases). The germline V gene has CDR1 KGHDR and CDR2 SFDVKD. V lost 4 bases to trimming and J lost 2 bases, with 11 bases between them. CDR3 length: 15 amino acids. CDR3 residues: CATSETGRPYNEQFF. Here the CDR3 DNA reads TGTGCCACCAGTGAGACAGGGAGGCCCTACAATGAGCAGTTCTTC.

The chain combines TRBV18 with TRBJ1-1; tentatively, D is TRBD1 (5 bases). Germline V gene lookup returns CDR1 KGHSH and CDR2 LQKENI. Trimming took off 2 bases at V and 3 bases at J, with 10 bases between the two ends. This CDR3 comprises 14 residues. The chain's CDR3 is CASSPGRGDTEAFF. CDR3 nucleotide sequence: TGTGCCAGCTCACCAGGCCGGGGGGACACTGAAGCTTTCTTT. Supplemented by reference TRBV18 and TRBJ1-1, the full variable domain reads NAGVMQNPRHLVRRRGQEARLRCSPMKGHSHVYWYRQLPEEGLKFMVYLQKENIIDESGMPKERFSAEFPKEGPSILRIQQVVRGDSAAYFCASSPGRGDTEAFFGQGTRLTVV.

The CDR3 protein is CASSLATGGTEAFF. The CDR3 coding sequence is TGTGCCAGCAGCCTAGCCACAGGGGGCACTGAAGCTTTCTTT. The chain joins TRBV3-1 (or the pseudogene TRBV3-2) to TRBJ1-1; 8 nucleotides line up with TRBD1. The CDR3 spans 14 residues. J gave up 4 bases and V 4 bases, and 5 bases lay outside the gene matches. The germline V gene encodes CDR1 LGHDT and CDR2 YNNKEL (reference sequence).

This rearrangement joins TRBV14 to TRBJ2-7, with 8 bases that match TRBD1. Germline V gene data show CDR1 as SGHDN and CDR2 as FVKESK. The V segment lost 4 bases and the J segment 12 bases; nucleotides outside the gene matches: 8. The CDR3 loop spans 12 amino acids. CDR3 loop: CASSRDRTIPYF. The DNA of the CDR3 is TGTGCCAGCAGCCGGGACAGGACTATACCGTACTTC.

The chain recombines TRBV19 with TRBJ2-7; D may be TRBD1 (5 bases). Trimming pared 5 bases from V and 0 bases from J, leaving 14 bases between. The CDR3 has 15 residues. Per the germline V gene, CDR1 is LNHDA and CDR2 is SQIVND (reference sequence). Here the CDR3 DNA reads TGTGCCAGTAGTGTGCAGGGATCCCACTCCTACGAGCAGTACTTC. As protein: CASSVQGSHSYEQYF.

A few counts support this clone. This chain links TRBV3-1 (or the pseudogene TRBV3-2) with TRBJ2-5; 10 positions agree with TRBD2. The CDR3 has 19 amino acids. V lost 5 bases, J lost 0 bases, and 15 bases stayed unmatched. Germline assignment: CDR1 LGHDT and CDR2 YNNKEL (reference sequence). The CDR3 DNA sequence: TGTGCCAGCAGCGTCTCCCCCGGGCTAGCGGGGGCCTACCAAGAGACCCAGTACTTC. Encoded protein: CASSVSPGLAGAYQETQYF.

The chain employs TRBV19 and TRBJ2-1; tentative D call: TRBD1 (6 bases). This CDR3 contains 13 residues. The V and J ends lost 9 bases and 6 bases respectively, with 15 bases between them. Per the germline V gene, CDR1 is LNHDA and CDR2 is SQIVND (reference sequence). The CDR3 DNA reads TGTGCCAGCTCGGACAGATTTTCCAATGAGCAGTTCTTC. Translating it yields CASSDRFSNEQFF.

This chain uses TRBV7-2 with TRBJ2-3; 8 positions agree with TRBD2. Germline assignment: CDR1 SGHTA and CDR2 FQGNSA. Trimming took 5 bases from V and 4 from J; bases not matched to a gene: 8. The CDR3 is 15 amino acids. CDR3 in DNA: TGTGCCAGCAGCATCCTCGGGGGGGCCTCAGATACGCAGTATTTT. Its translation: CASSILGGASDTQYF.

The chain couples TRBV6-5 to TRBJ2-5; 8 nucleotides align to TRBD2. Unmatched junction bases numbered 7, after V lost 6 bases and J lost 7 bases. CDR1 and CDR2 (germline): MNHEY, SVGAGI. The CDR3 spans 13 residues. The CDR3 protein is CASRHNSGGTQYF. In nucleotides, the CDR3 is TGTGCCAGCAGACATAACAGCGGGGGGACCCAGTACTTC.

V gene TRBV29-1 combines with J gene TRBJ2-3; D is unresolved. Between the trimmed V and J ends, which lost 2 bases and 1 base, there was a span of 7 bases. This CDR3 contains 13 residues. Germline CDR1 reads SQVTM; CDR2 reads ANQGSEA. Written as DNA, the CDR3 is TGCAGCGTTGAACCCGCGCGCACAGATACGCAGTATTTT. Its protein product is CSVEPARTDTQYF.

The CDR3 DNA follows: TGCGCCAGCGGGGGACAGGGCGGGTTCGCGAACACCGGGGAGCTGTTTTTT. It specifies CASGGQGGFANTGELFF. This rearrangement joins TRBV5-1 to TRBJ2-2; 9 bases map to TRBD1. Germline CDR1 SGHRS, CDR2 YFSETQ. V lost 7 bases to trimming and J lost 0 bases; unmatched junction nucleotides: 10. CDR3 length: 17 residues.

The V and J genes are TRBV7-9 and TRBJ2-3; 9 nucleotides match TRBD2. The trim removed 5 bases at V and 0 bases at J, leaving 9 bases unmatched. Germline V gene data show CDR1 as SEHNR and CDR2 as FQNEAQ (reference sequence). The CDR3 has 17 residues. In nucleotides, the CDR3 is TGTGCCAGCAGCACTGTGGGGCGGGGGGGCAGCACAGATACGCAGTATTTT. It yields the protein CASSTVGRGGSTDTQYF. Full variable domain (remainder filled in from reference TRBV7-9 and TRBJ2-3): DTGVSQNPRHKITKRGQNVTFRCDPISEHNRLYWYRQTLGQGPEFLTYFQNEAQLEKSRLLSDRFSAERPKGSFSTLEIQRTEQGDSAMYLCASSTVGRGGSTDTQYFGPGTRLTVL.

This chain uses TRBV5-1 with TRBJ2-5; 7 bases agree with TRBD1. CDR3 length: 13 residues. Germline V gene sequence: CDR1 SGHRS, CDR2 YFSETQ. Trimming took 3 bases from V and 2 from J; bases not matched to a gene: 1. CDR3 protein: CASSSTGQETQYF. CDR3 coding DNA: TGCGCCAGCAGCTCGACAGGGCAAGAGACCCAGTACTTC.

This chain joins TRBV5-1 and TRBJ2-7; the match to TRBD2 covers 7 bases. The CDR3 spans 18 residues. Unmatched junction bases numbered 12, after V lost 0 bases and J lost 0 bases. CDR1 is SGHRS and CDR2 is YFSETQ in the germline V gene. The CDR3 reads CASSLGAGGFSTSYEQYF. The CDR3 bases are TGCGCCAGCAGCTTGGGGGCCGGGGGGTTCTCGACCTCCTACGAGCAGTACTTC.

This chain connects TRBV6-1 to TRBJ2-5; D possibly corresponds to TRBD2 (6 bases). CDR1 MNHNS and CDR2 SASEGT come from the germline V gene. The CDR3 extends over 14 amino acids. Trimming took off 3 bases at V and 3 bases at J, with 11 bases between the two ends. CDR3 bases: TGTGCCAGCAGTGAGACTTGGACTAAAGAGACCCAGTACTTC. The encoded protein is CASSETWTKETQYF.

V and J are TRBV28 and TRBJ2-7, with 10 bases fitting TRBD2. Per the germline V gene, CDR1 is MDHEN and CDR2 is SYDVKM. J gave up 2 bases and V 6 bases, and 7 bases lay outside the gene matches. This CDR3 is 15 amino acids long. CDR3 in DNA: TGTGCCAGCAGAGTCCTAGCGGGAGCCCCCTACGAGCAGTACTTC. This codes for CASRVLAGAPYEQYF.